Listed below are T cell receptor beta chains from one sample, sequenced in a study of T cell responses to AZD1222 COVID-19 vaccine. TCRdb's table, derived via immunoSEQ multiplex PCR, lists solely in-frame clones and lacks some. The sample holds more than 90,000 clones, about 90% seen once. The sequencing here drew on peripheral blood, taken on day 0 of AZD1222 vaccination. Receptors originate from an adult in good health. Each CDR3 is given with its conserved first and last residue. A D gene is named only where the DNA matches it firmly. A clone size is listed for some rows: how often the clone was seen (once, few, many), or a class if it is expanded.

j_call,clone_size,d_call,v_call,cdr3_nt,cdr3_aa
TRBJ1-1,NA,NA,TRBV11-2,TGTGCCAGCAGCGTAGACGGGGGGGCGAACACTGAAGCTTTCTTT,CASSVDGGANTEAFF
TRBJ2-3,NA,TRBD2,TRBV7-9,TGTGCCAGCAGCTTTGGGCCAGCGGGAGGGGTCGGGGGCACAGATACGCAGTATTTT,CASSFGPAGGVGGTDTQYF
TRBJ2-1,NA,NA,TRBV11-1,TGTGCCAGCAGCTTAGGGCAATACAATGAGCAGTTCTTC,CASSLGQYNEQFF
TRBJ2-7,NA,NA,TRBV4-1,TGCGCCAGCAGCCTGGGACTCCCGGCCCTCGAGCAGTACTTC,CASSLGLPALEQYF
TRBJ2-7,few,NA,TRBV28,TGTGCCAGCAGTACGACAGGAGTCCCGCAGTACTTC,CASSTTGVPQYF
TRBJ1-6,NA,TRBD1,TRBV6-5,TGTGCCAGCACCAGGGGACAGTTTAATTCACCCCTCCACTTT,CASTRGQFNSPLHF
TRBJ2-7,NA,TRBD2,TRBV5-6,TGTGCCAGCACCTGGGGCGGGAGATCCCCCGAGCAGTACTTC,CASTWGGRSPEQYF
TRBJ1-1,NA,TRBD1,TRBV19,TGTGCCAGTAATCAAGACAGGGACACTGAAGCTTTCTTT,CASNQDRDTEAFF
TRBJ2-3,NA,TRBD1,TRBV5-1,TGCGCCAGTCAACGGACAGGCGATTCGACAGATACGCAGTATTTT,CASQRTGDSTDTQYF
TRBJ2-5,NA,TRBD2,TRBV6-5,TGTGCCAGCAGTTATAGCGGGAGGGCCTGGGAGACCCAGTACTTC,CASSYSGRAWETQYF
TRBJ2-5,NA,NA,TRBV11-2,TGTGCCAGCAGCTTATTTGACAACCAAGAGACCCAGTACTTC,CASSLFDNQETQYF
TRBJ2-4,NA,NA,TRBV7-3,TGTGCCAGCAGCCCCCAGACAGGTTTAGCCAAAAACATTCAGTACTTC,CASSPQTGLAKNIQYF
TRBJ2-7,NA,NA,TRBV28,TGTGCCAGCAGTTTAATGGCAGGCTCGGGGCTCGAGCAGTACTTC,CASSLMAGSGLEQYF
TRBJ1-3,NA,NA,TRBV5-4,TGTGCCAGCAGCGGGGGACGGGGAGGGTCTGGAAACACCATATATTTT,CASSGGRGGSGNTIYF
TRBJ2-3,NA,NA,TRBV11-2,TGTGCCAGCAGGGTGATAACAGATACGCAGTATTTT,CASRVITDTQYF
TRBJ1-2,NA,NA,TRBV7-8,TGTGCCAGCAGCTTAGTGCCCGGGAAATTTGATGGCTACACCTTC,CASSLVPGKFDGYTF
TRBJ1-4,once,NA,TRBV18,TGTGCCAGCTCACCGCCCGGGGGAGCTATCCCAGGATCTGAAAAACTGTTTTTT,CASSPPGGAIPGSEKLFF
TRBJ2-7,medium-sized,NA,TRBV27,TGTGCCAGCAGAGGTGGCAGCTCTATAGCCCCATGGGAATACGAGCAGTACTTC,CASRGGSSIAPWEYEQYF
TRBJ2-7,NA,NA,TRBV9,TGTGCCAGCAGCCTAGGACCAGGGTATTTCTACGAGCAGTACTTC,CASSLGPGYFYEQYF
TRBJ1-3,NA,NA,TRBV25-1,TGTGCCAGCAGTGACGGAGGGCGCGGAAACACCATATATTTT,CASSDGGRGNTIYF
TRBJ2-7,NA,NA,TRBV29-1,TGCAGCGTTGAAGTTAGTTCCTACGAGCAGTACTTC,CSVEVSSYEQYF
TRBJ1-2,NA,NA,TRBV28,TGTGCCAGCAGTTGGGCCGGTGGCTACACCTTC,CASSWAGGYTF
TRBJ1-6,NA,NA,TRBV28,TGTGCCAGCACCCCGGGCCAGAATAATTCACCCCTCCACTTT,CASTPGQNNSPLHF
TRBJ2-7,NA,TRBD1,TRBV10-1,TGCGCCAGCAGTGCCCTGACAGGGGGCTCCTACGAGCAGTACTTC,CASSALTGGSYEQYF
TRBJ1-3,NA,NA,TRBV7-9,TGTGCCAGCAGCCCGCGAGGCCTCTCTGGAAACACCATATATTTT,CASSPRGLSGNTIYF
TRBJ1-1,NA,NA,TRBV29-1,TGCAGCGTTGATGCCGGGGGCAACACTGAAGCTTTCTTT,CSVDAGGNTEAFF
TRBJ2-1,once,NA,TRBV30,TGTGCCTGGAGCACTAGTGGGGAGCAGTTCTTC,CAWSTSGEQFF
TRBJ2-1,NA,TRBD2,TRBV4-2,TGTGCCAGCAGCCAACCTCCTGGCGGGGGGAATGAGCAGTTCTTC,CASSQPPGGGNEQFF
TRBJ1-5,NA,TRBD1,TRBV6-5,TGTGCCAGCAGTAGGACAGGGTATAGCAATCAGCCCCAGCATTTT,CASSRTGYSNQPQHF
TRBJ2-7,NA,NA,TRBV7-3,TGTGCCAGCAGCTTAGGGTCTTTGACAGTCTACGAGCAGTACTTC,CASSLGSLTVYEQYF
TRBJ1-1,NA,TRBD1,TRBV10-3,TGTGCCATCAGTGGAGGGACAGGGGGTCGCGAAGCTTTCTTT,CAISGGTGGREAFF
TRBJ1-5,few,NA,TRBV5-6,TGTGCCAGCAGCTACCGGTTTAGCAATCAGCCCCAGCATTTT,CASSYRFSNQPQHF
TRBJ1-1,NA,TRBD1,TRBV5-1,TGCGCCAGCAGCTCGACAGGGGGAAGCTTGTCTGAAGCTTTCTTT,CASSSTGGSLSEAFF
TRBJ2-3,few,TRBD2,TRBV5-6,TGTGCCAGCAGCTTGGGACTAGCGGGACCACTAAGCACAGATACGCAGTATTTT,CASSLGLAGPLSTDTQYF
TRBJ1-5,NA,NA,TRBV28,TGTGCCAGCAGCCCCCCGGCGAGGGGTCTTAGCAATCAGCCCCAGCATTTT,CASSPPARGLSNQPQHF
TRBJ2-1,once,NA,TRBV19,TGTGCCAGTAGCTCCCAGGCAGGGAATGAGCAGTTCTTC,CASSSQAGNEQFF
TRBJ2-7,NA,NA,TRBV3-1/TRBV3-2,TGTGCCAGCAGCCCGTCAGCGGCTTACGAGCAGTACTTC,CASSPSAAYEQYF
TRBJ1-1,NA,NA,TRBV7-8,TGTGCCAGCAGCCGGGATATTAGCACTGAAGCTTTCTTT,CASSRDISTEAFF
TRBJ2-7,NA,NA,TRBV30,TGTGCCTGGACTCCCTCAGGGTTGGGCTACGAGCAGTACTTC,CAWTPSGLGYEQYF
TRBJ2-7,once,NA,TRBV24-1,TGTGCCACGGTACAGATTGGTCTCGCCTACGAGCAGTACTTC,CATVQIGLAYEQYF
TRBJ2-3,few,TRBD1,TRBV6-5,TGTGCCAGCAGTTACTTTCGGGACAGGGGCACAGATACGCAGTATTTT,CASSYFRDRGTDTQYF
TRBJ2-5,NA,NA,TRBV28,TGTGCCAGCAGCCACTTGAAAGAGACCCAGTACTTC,CASSHLKETQYF
TRBJ2-6,NA,NA,TRBV5-1,TGCGCCAGCAGCTTGGGGGGCGCTGGGGCCAACGTCCTGACTTTC,CASSLGGAGANVLTF
TRBJ1-1,NA,NA,TRBV4-1,TGCGCCAGCAGCCGGGGAGGGAGCCTCGAAGCTTTCTTT,CASSRGGSLEAFF
TRBJ1-1,once,NA,TRBV10-1,TGCGCCAGCAGTGAGTCGGCAGGACTGAACACTGAAGCTTTCTTT,CASSESAGLNTEAFF
TRBJ1-3,NA,NA,TRBV7-6,TGTGCCAGCAGCTTAGAGATTTCTGGAAACACCATATATTTT,CASSLEISGNTIYF
TRBJ2-2,NA,NA,TRBV19,TGTGCCAGTACCCCCAGAACACCAGCCGGGGAGCTGTTTTTT,CASTPRTPAGELFF
TRBJ1-1,NA,NA,TRBV29-1,TGCAGCGTTGAGTATATCGGACAGAACACTGAAGCTTTCTTT,CSVEYIGQNTEAFF